Following are 5 T cell receptor beta chains from one sample sequenced in a study of T cell repertoires in cytomegalovirus infection. One entry per CDR3 protein results from TCRdb running MiXCR on the reads. The table shows a few hundred thousand distinct CDR3 sequences, with over 35% occurring only once. These receptors have no known antigen. Sequenced here: cultured PBMCs, sampled from culture after CMV antigen stimulation. Receptor source: a human donor in good health (CMV status not recorded). Some clones in this sample may be carry-over from other donors' samples.

This clonotype occurred a few times. The rearrangement joins TRBV5-4 to TRBJ2-3; TRBD2 matches 8 bases. V trimming: 0 bases; J trimming: 6 bases; junction bases outside the gene matches: 9. The CDR3 has 16 amino acids. In germline, CDR1 is SGHNT, CDR2 YYREEE (reference sequence). CDR3: CASSLGTGGPTDTQYF. The DNA for the CDR3 is TGTGCCAGCAGCTTGGGAACGGGAGGGCCGACGGATACGCAGTATTTT.

The chain combines TRBV7-9 with TRBJ1-5; a possible D gene is TRBD1 (5 bases). V gave up 5 bases and J gave up 16 bases, with 21 bases separating them. The germline V gene has CDR1 SEHNR and CDR2 FQNEAQ (reference sequence). The CDR3 runs 13 residues. The CDR3, as DNA: TGTGCCAGCAGCCATACCTCGGGGGAAGAGTTTCATTTT. Translation: CASSHTSGEEFHF.

This clonotype was recorded a few times. The chain carries TRBV7-9 and TRBJ2-1; D is unclear. The CDR3 loop spans 11 amino acids. CDR1 and CDR2 (germline): SEHNR, FQNEAQ (reference sequence). The ends were cut back, 11 bases at V and 0 bases at J, with 5 bases in the middle. The chain's CDR3 is CAGSSYNEQFF. CDR3 nucleotide sequence: TGTGCCGGAAGCTCCTACAATGAGCAGTTCTTC.

The J gene is TRBJ2-2, the V gene TRBV28; maybe TRBD2 (6 bases). CDR1 and CDR2 from the germline V gene are MDHEN and SYDVKM. There are 15 residues in the CDR3. Between the trimmed V and J ends, which lost 6 bases and 3 bases, there was a span of 14 bases. CDR3 protein: CASSSPGEYTGELFF. In DNA, the CDR3 is TGTGCCAGCAGCTCCCCGGGGGAGTACACCGGGGAGCTGTTTTTT.

This chain links TRBV20-1 with TRBJ1-2, with 7 bases that match TRBD1. Trimming at V came to 6 bases and at J to 6 bases, leaving 7 bases not matched to a gene. Per germline, CDR1 DFQATT and CDR2 SNEGSKA (reference sequence). The CDR3 runs 12 residues. The CDR3 coding sequence is TGCAGTGCCGACAGGGCTTCGGATGGCTACACCTTC. Protein sequence: CSADRASDGYTF.